Sequencing of this T cell receptor (beta chain) was carried out in a study of blood T cell repertoires in COVID-19. Study information: COVID-19 samples from acute and convalescent phases originated in the United States, Italy and Spain. T cells, B-cell-depleted T cells, or PBMCs supplied cDNA or gDNA.

Per the authors' pipeline: Researchers report that nucleated cell counts were estimated from reference gene primer amplification. This table comes from immunoSEQ multiplex PCR, and its TCRdb copy is limited to in-frame clones, with some not included. V, J and clone size derive from that table, while D and trimming were established from the DNA sequence. Seen here are tens of thousands of clones, 75% to 90% observed once, and the top ten hold around 2.7%. The TCR sequence derives from a man older than 75 with acute or convalescent COVID-19. The sample was peripheral blood.

The CDR3 region has the DNA TGTGCCAGCAGCTCCCCAGAGAACACTGAAGCTTTCTTT. Amino acids: CASSSPENTEAFF. The chain is built from TRBV5-4 and TRBJ1-1, with no clear D. The CDR3 totals 13 residues. Germline V gene sequence: CDR1 SGHNT, CDR2 YYREEE (reference sequence). V dropped 3 bases and J dropped 1 base, with 7 bases sitting between them.